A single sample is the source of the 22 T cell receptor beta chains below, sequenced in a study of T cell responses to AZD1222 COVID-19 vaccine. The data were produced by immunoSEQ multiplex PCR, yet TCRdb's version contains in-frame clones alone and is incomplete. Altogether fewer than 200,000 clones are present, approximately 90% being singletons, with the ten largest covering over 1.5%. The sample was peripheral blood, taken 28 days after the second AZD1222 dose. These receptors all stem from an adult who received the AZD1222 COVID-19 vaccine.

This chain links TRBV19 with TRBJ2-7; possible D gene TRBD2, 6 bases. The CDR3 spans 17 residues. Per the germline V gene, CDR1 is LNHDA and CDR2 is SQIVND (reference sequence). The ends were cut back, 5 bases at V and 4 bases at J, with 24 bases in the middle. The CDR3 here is CASSPTGLEGFAYEQYF. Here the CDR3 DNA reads TGTGCCAGTAGTCCCACCGGGTTGGAGGGATTCGCGTACGAGCAGTACTTC.

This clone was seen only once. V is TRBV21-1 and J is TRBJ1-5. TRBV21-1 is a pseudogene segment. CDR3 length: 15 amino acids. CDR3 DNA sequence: TGTGCCAGCAGCAAGCTCGGACGAAGCAATCAGCCCCAGCATTTT. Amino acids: CASSKLGRSNQPQHF.

The CDR3 region has the DNA TGTGCCAGCTCACCTGGGACGACACAAGAGACCCAGTACTTC. Its translation: CASSPGTTQETQYF. V usage is TRBV18 and J usage is TRBJ2-5; either TRBD1 or TRBD2 may fit D (5 bases each). The germline V gene has CDR1 KGHSH and CDR2 LQKENI. V dropped 3 bases and J dropped 2 bases, with 10 bases sitting between them. CDR3 size: 14 residues.

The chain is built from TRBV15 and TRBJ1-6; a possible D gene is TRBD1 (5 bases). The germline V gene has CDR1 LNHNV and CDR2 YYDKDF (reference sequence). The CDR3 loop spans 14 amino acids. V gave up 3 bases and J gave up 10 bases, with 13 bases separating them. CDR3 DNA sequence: TGTGCCACCAGCAGTCGGGTGGGGGGATCACCCCTCCACTTT. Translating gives CATSSRVGGSPLHF. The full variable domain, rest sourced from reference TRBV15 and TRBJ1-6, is DAMVIQNPRYQVTQFGKPVTLSCSQTLNHNVMYWYQQKSSQAPKLLFHYYDKDFNNEADTPDNFQSRRPNTSFCFLDIRSPGLGDTAMYLCATSSRVGGSPLHFGNGTRLTVT.

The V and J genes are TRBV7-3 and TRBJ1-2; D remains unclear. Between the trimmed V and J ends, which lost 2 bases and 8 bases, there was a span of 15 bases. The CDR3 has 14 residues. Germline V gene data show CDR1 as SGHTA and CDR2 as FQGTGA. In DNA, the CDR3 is TGTGCCAGCAGCTTAGGGCCCTCCTCGGGGGGCTACACCTTC. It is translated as CASSLGPSSGGYTF.

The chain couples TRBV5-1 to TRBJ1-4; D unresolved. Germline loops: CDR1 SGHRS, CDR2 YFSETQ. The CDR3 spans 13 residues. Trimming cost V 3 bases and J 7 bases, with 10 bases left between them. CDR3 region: CASSYGMGEKLFF. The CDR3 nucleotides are TGCGCCAGCAGCTACGGTATGGGTGAAAAACTGTTTTTT.

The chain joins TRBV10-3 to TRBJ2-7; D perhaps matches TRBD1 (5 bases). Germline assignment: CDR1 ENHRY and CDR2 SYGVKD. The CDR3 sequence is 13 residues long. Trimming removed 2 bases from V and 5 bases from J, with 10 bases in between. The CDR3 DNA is TGTGCCATCAGTGAGAGGGGTTTCCACGAGCAGTACTTC. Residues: CAISERGFHEQYF.

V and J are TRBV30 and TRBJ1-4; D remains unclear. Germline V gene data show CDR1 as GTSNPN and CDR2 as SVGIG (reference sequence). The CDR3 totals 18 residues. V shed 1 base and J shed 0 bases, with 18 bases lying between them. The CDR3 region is CAWSGGRRIPATNEKLFF. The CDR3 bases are TGTGCCTGGAGTGGGGGTCGGAGGATCCCCGCAACTAATGAAAAACTGTTTTTT.

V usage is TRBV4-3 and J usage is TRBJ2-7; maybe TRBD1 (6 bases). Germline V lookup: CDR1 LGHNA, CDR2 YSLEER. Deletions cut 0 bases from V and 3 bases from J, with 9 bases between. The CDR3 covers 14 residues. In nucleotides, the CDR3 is TGCGCCAGCAGCCAAGAACAGGGTTACTACGAGCAGTACTTC. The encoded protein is CASSQEQGYYEQYF.

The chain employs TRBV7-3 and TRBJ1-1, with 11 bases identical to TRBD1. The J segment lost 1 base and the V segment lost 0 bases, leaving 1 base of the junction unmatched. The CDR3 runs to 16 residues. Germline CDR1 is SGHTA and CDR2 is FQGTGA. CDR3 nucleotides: TGTGCCAGCAGCTTAACCGGACAGGGGGCGAACACTGAAGCTTTCTTT. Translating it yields CASSLTGQGANTEAFF.

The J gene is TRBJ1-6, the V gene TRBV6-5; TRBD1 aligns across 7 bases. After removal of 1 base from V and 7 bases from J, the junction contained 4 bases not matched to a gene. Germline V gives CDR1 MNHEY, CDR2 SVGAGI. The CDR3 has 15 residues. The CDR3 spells CASSYWRDSNSPLHF. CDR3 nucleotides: TGTGCCAGCAGTTACTGGCGGGACAGCAATTCACCCCTCCACTTT.

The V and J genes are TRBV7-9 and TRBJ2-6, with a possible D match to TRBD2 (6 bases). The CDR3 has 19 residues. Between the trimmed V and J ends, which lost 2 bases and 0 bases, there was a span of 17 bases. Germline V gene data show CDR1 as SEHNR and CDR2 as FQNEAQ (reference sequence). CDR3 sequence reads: CASSLYRGGVGSGANVLTF. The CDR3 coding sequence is TGTGCCAGCAGCTTATATCGGGGCGGGGTCGGCTCTGGGGCCAACGTCCTGACTTTC.

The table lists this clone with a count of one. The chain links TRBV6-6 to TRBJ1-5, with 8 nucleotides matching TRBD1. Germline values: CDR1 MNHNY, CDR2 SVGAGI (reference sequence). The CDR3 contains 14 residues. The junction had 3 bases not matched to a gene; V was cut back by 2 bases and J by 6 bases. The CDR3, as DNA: TGTGCCAGCAGTTACGGGACAGGCCGTCAGCCCCAGCATTTT. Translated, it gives CASSYGTGRQPQHF.

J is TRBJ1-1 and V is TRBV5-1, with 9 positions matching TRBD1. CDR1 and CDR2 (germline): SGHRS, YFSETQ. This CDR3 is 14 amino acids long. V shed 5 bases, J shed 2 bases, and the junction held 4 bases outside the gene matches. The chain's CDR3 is CASRRGQGNTEAFF. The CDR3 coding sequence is TGCGCCAGCAGGCGGGGACAGGGTAACACTGAAGCTTTCTTT.

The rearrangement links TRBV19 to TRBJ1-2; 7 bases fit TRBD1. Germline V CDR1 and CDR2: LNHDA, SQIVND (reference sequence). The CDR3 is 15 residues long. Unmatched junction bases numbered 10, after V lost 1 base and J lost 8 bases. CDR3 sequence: CASSIGSTGRGGYTF. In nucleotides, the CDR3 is TGTGCCAGTAGTATAGGGTCGACAGGGCGCGGGGGCTACACCTTC.

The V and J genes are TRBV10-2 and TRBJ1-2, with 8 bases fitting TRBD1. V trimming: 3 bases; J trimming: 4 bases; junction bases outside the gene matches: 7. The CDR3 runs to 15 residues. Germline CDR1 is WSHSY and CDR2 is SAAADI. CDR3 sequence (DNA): TGCGCCAGCAGTGACCAGGGGGCACGAACCTATGGCTACACCTTC. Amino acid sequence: CASSDQGARTYGYTF.

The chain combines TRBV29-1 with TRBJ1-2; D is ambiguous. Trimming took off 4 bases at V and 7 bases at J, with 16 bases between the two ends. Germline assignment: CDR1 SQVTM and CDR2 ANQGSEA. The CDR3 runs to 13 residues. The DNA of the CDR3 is TGCAGCGTTGGCCCTCGTATTGCAGGTGGCTACACCTTC. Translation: CSVGPRIAGGYTF.

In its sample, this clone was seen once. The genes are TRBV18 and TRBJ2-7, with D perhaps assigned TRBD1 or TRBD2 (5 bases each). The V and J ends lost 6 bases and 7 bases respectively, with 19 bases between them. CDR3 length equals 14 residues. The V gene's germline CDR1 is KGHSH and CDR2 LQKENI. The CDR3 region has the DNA TGTGCCAGCTCGCCCGGGATCAGGGAAGTGGAGCAGTACTTC. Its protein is CASSPGIREVEQYF.

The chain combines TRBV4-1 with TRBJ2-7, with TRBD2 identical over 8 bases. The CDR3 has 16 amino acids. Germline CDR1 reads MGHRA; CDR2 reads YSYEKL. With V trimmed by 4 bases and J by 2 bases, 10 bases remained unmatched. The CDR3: CASSPSRLASAYEQYF. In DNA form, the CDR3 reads TGCGCCAGCAGCCCGAGTCGACTAGCGAGCGCCTACGAGCAGTACTTC.

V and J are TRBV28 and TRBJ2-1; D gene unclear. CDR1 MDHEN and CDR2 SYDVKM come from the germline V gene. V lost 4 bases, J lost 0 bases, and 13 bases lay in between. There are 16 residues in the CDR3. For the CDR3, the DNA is TGTGCCAGCAGTTCCCCCTCGACGAGCTCCTACAATGAGCAGTTCTTC. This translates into CASSSPSTSSYNEQFF.

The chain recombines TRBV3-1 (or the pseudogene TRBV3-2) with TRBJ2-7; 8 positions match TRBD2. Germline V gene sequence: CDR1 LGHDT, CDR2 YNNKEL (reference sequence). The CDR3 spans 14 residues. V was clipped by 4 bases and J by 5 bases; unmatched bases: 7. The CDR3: CASSRRAGVHEQYF. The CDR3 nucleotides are TGTGCCAGCAGCCGTAGAGCGGGAGTTCACGAGCAGTACTTC.

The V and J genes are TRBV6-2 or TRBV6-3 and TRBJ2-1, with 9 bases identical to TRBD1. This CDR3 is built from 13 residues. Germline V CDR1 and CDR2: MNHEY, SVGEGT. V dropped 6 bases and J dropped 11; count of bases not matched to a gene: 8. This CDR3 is CASSRTGESQQFF. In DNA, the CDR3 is TGTGCCAGCAGCCGGACAGGGGAGTCTCAGCAGTTCTTC.